Each of the 5 T cell receptor beta chains below was sequenced from the same sample in a study of human T cells and chemical hapten exposure. TCRdb ran MiXCR on the RACE reads and lists one entry per CDR3 protein. The repertoire holds about 53,000 distinct CDR3 sequences, with 8% to 10% as singletons. The time point was: pre-sensitization, week 0. The treatment: therapeutic diphenylcyclopropenone sensitization with weekly scalp DPC. This specimen consisted of whole blood, obtained in connection with sensitization to the hapten diphenylcyclopropenone (DPC). These receptors originate from a man aged 40-49 years with alopecia areata. Some clones in this sample may be carry-over from other donors' samples.

This clonotype occurred many times. The CDR3 DNA reads TGTGCCAGCACCATAGCGGGAGGTCGGAATGAGCAGTTCTTC. Translating gives CASTIAGGRNEQFF. V usage is TRBV6-1 and J usage is TRBJ2-1; TRBD2 matches 10 bases. Germline CDR1 MNHNS, CDR2 SASEGT. The CDR3 has 14 amino acids. Trimming removed 7 bases from V and 7 bases from J; junction bases left unmatched: 7.

The J gene is TRBJ2-1, the V gene TRBV9; D tentatively reads TRBD1 or TRBD2 (5 bases each). With 3 bases removed from V and 8 bases from J, the gap between germline ends came to 9 bases. The germline gives CDR1 SGDLS, CDR2 YYNGEE. The CDR3 is made up of 12 amino acids. The CDR3 spells CASSGDGYEQFF. CDR3 nucleotide sequence: TGTGCCAGCAGCGGGGACGGGTATGAGCAGTTCTTC.

This chain connects TRBV12-3 or TRBV12-4 to TRBJ1-5; D ambiguous. This CDR3 has 14 amino acids. Trimming stripped 6 bases from V and 3 bases from J, with 12 bases between. CDR3 DNA: TGTGCCAGCAGGCCCCGCCGCTCCAATCAGCCCCAGCATTTT. This codes for CASRPRRSNQPQHF.

The rearrangement uses TRBV7-2 and TRBJ1-6; D perhaps matches TRBD1 (6 bases). Trimming cost V 3 bases and J 9 bases, with 9 bases left between them. The CDR3 has 13 residues. CDR1 SGHTA and CDR2 FQGNSA come from the germline V gene. The CDR3 DNA follows: TGTGCCAGCAGCTTGGGGGGCATTTCACCCCTCCACTTT. This encodes CASSLGGISPLHF.

The chain recombines TRBV10-3 with TRBJ1-5; D unresolved. The V end was cut by 3 bases, the J end by 0 bases, with 9 bases between. CDR1 is ENHRY and CDR2 is SYGVKD in the germline V gene. This CDR3 comprises 15 residues. This chain's CDR3 is CAISERENSNQPQHF. DNA of the CDR3: TGTGCCATCAGTGAACGTGAGAATAGCAATCAGCCCCAGCATTTT.